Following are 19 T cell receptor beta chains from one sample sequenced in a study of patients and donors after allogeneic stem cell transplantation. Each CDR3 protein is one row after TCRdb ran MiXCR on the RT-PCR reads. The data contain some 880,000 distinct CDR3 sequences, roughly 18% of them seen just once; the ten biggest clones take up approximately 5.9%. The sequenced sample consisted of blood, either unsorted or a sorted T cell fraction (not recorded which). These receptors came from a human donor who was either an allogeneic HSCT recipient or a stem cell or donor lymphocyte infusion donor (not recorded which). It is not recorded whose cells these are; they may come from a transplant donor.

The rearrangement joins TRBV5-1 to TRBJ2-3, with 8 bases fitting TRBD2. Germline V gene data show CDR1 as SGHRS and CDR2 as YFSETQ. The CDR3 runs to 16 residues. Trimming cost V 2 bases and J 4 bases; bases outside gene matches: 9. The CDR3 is CASSFDPRGVPDTQYF. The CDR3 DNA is TGCGCCAGCAGCTTCGACCCGCGGGGGGTGCCAGATACGCAGTATTTT. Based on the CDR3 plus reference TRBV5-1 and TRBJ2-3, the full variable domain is KAGVTQTPRYLIKTRGQQVTLSCSPISGHRSVSWYQQTPGQGLQFLFEYFSETQRNKGNFPGRFSGRQFSNSRSEMNVSTLELGDSALYLCASSFDPRGVPDTQYFGPGTRLTVL.

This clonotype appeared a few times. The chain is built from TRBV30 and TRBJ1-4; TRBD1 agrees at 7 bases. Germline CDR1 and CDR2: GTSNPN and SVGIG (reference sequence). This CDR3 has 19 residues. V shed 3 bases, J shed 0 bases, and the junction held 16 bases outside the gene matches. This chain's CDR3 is CAWRTTGKGATATNEKLFF. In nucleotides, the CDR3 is TGTGCCTGGAGAACCACGGGAAAGGGGGCGACTGCAACTAATGAAAAACTGTTTTTT.

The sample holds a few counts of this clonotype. The DNA of the CDR3 is TGTGCCAGCAGGCAGGGGTACTCCTACAATGAGCAGTTCTTC. Amino acids: CASRQGYSYNEQFF. The chain joins TRBV2 to TRBJ2-1; maybe TRBD1 (6 bases). This CDR3 spans 14 amino acids. Trimming removed 6 bases from V and 0 bases from J, with 9 bases in between. The germline V gene encodes CDR1 SNHLY and CDR2 FYNNEI.

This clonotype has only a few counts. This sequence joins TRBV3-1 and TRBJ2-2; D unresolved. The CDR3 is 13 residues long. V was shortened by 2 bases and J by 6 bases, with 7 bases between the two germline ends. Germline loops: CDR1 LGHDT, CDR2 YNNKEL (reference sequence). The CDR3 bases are TGTGCCAGCAGCCAAATCAATTCCGGGGAGCTGTTTTTT. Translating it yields CASSQINSGELFF.

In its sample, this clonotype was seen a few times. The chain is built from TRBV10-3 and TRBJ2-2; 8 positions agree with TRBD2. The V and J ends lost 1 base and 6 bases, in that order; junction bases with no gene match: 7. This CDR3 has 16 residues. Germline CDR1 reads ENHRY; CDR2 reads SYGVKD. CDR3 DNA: TGTGCCATCAGTGAGTGGACTAGCATGCGGTCCGGGGAGCTGTTTTTT. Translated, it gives CAISEWTSMRSGELFF.

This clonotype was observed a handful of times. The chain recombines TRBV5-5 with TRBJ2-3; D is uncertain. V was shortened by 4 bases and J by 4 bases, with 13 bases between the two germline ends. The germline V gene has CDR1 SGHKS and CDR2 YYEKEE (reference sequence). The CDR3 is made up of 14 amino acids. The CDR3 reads CASSPVRWADTQYF. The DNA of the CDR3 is TGTGCCAGCAGCCCCGTGAGATGGGCAGATACGCAGTATTTT.

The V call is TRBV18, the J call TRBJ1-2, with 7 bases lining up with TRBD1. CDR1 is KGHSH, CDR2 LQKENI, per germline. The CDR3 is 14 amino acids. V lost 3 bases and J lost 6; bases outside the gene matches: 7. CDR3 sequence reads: CASSPSQGTNGYTF. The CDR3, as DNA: TGTGCCAGCTCACCCTCACAGGGGACGAATGGCTACACCTTC. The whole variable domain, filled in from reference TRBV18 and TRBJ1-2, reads NAGVMQNPRHLVRRRGQEARLRCSPMKGHSHVYWYRQLPEEGLKFMVYLQKENIIDESGMPKERFSAEFPKEGPSILRIQQVVRGDSAAYFCASSPSQGTNGYTFGSGTRLTVV.

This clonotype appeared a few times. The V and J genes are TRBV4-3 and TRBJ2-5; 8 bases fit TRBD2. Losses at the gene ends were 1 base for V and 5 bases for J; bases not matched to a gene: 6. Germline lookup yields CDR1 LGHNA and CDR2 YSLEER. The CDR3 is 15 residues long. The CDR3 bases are TGCGCCAGCAGCCAAGGGACTAGCTCTTTGGAGACCCAGTACTTC. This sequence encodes CASSQGTSSLETQYF.

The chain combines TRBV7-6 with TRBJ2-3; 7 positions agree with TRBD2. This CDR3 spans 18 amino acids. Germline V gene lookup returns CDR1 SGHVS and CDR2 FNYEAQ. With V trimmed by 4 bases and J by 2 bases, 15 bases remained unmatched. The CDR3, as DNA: TGTGCCAGCAGCTCCCCGGGGGGAGGGACGCTATCCACAGATACGCAGTATTTT. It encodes CASSSPGGGTLSTDTQYF.

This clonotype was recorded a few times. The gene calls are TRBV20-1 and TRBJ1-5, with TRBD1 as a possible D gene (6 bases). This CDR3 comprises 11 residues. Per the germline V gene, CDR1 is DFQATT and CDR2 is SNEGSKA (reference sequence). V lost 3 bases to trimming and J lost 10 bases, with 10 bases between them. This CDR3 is CSARGADPQHF. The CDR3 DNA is TGCAGTGCTAGGGGGGCGGACCCCCAGCATTTT.

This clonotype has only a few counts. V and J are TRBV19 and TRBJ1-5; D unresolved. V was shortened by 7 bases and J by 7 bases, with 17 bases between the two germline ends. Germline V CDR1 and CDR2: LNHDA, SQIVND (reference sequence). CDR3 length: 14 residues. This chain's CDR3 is CASNYRGGNQPQHF. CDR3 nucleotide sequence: TGTGCCAGTAATTATAGAGGAGGGAACCAGCCCCAGCATTTT. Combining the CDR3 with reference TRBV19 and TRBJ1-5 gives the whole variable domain DGGITQSPKYLFRKEGQNVTLSCEQNLNHDAMYWYRQDPGQGLRLIYYSQIVNDFQKGDIAEGYSVSREKKESFPLTVTSAQKNPTAFYLCASNYRGGNQPQHFGDGTRLSIL.

The CDR3 protein is CASSPPRTSLNEQFF. In DNA form, the CDR3 reads TGTGCCAGCAGCCCCCCCCGGACTAGCTTGAATGAGCAGTTCTTC. This chain connects TRBV3-1 to TRBJ2-1, with 8 positions matching TRBD2. Germline CDR1 reads LGHDT; CDR2 reads YNNKEL (reference sequence). The CDR3 is 15 amino acids. The trim removed 4 bases at V and 7 bases at J, leaving 9 bases unmatched.

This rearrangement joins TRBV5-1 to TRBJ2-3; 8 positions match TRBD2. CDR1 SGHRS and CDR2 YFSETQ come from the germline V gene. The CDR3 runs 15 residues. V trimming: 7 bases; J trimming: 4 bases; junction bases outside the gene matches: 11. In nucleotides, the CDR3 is TGCGCCAGCCGTTCTGGCGGGGGGCAAGCAGATACGCAGTATTTT. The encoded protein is CASRSGGGQADTQYF.

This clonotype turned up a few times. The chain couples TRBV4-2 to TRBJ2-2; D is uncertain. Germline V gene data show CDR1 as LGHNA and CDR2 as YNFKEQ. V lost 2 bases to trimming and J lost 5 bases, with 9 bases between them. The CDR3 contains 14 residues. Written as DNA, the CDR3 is TGTGCCAGCAGCCAAATCGTAGGGACCGGGGAGCTGTTTTTT. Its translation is CASSQIVGTGELFF.

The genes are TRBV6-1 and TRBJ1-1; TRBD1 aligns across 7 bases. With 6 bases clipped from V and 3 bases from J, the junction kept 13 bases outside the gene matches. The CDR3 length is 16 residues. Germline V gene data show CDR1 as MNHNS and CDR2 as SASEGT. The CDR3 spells CASRSAVTGSHTEAFF. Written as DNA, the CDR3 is TGTGCCAGCAGATCGGCAGTGACAGGGTCACACACTGAAGCTTTCTTT.

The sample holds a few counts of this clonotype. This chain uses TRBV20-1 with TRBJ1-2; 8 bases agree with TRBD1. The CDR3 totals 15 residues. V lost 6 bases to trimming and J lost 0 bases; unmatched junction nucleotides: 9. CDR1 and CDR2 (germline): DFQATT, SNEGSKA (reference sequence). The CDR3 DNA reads TGCAGTGCAGGACAGGGAGCTCTCGCTAACTATGGCTACACCTTC. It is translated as CSAGQGALANYGYTF.

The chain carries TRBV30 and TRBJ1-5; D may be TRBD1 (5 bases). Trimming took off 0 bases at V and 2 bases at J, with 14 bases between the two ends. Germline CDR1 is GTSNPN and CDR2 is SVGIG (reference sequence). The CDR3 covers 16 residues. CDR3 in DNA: TGTGCCTGGAGTGTATGGGGCCCGGCTCGCAATCAGCCCCAGCATTTT. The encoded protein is CAWSVWGPARNQPQHF.

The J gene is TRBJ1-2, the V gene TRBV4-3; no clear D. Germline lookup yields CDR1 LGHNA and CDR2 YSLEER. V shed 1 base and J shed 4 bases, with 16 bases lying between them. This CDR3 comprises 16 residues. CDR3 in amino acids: CASSQGLISAGYGYTF. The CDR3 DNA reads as TGCGCCAGCAGCCAAGGGCTCATCTCGGCAGGCTATGGCTACACCTTC.

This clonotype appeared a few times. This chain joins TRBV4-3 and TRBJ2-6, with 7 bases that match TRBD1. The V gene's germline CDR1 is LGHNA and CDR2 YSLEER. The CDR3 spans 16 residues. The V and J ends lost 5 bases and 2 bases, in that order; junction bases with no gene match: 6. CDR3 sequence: CASSTGVKPGANVLTF. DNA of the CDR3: TGCGCCAGCAGCACAGGGGTTAAGCCTGGGGCCAACGTCCTGACTTTC.